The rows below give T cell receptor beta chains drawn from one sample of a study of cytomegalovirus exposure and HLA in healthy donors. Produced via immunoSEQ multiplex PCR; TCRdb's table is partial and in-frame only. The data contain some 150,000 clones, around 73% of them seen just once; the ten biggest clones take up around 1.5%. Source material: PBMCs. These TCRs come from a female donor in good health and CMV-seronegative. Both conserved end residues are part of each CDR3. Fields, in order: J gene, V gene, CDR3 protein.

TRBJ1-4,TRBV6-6,CASSLSGGAQSEKLFF
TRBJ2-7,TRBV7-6,CASSLARDHRRPYEQYF
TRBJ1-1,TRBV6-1,CASPRGGTEAFF
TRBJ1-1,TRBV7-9,CASSLQGGNTEAFF
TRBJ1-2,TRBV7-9,CASSPVDNYGYTF
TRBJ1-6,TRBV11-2,CASSLMVGTGSSPLHF
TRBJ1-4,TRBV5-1,CASSLGDRGGNEKLFF
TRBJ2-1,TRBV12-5,CASGLVSYRDSSYNEQFF
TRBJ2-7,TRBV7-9,CATDLARQSYEQYF
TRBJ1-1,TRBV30,CAWSSDRGGRAFF
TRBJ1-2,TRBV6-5,CASSFGGLNGYTF
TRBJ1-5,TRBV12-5,CASGLTGYQPQHF
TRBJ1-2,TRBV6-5,CASSYVGGVTNYGYTF
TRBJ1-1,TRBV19,CASSIKGQGTRGNTEAFF
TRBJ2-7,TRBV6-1,CASSGTASSYEQYF
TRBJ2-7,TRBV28,CASSLSRGSLSYEQYF
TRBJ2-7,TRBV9,CASSVGGTGRTYEQYF
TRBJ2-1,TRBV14,CASSQDPMPDRGNEQFF
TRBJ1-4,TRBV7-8,CASSLVGTGGLVNEKLFF
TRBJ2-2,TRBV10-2,CASSGGRTNTGELFF
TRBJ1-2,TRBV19,CASSIDFRVPNYGYTF
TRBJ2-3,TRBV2,CASSVADSGKLTDTQYF
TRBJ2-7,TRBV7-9,CASSQTTDEQYF
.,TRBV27,CASSRTRTSYEQYF
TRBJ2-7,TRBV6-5,CASSSTSGRFSYEQYF
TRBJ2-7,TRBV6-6,CASRSPGQYEQYF
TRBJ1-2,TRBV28,CASRDRTNYGYTF
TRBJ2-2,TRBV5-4,CASSFGLEPNTGELFF
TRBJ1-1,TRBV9,CASSGGQGAEAFF
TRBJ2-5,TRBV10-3,CAISGGAGGSQETQYF
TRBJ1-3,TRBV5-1,CASTSSRGAGNTIYF
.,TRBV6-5,CASSQSWQVRYEQYF
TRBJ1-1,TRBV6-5,CASSYISRRGTEAFF